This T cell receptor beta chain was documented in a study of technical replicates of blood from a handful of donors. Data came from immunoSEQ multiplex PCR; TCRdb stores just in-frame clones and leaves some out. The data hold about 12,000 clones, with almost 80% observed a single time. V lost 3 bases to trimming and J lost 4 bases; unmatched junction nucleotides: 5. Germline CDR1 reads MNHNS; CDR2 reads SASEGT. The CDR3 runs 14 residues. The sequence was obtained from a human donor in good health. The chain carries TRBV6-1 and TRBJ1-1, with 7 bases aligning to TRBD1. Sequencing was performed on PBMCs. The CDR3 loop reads CASSEGQRGTEAFF. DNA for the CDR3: TGTGCCAGCAGTGAGGGACAGCGAGGCACTGAAGCTTTCTTT.